Listed below are T cell receptor beta chains from one sample, sequenced in a study of beta chain features in type 1 diabetes. Libraries were prepared by immunoSEQ multiplex PCR; TCRdb keeps only in-frame clonotypes and omits some of them. Here the sample spans 600,000 to 700,000 clones, under 15% being singletons. Sequences were obtained from naive CD4+ T cells from blood. The receptors here all came from a man aged 25-45 years with type 1 diabetes. Both conserved end residues are part of each CDR3. A D gene is named only where the DNA matches it firmly. The size of a clone is reported for some rows only, either as once, few or many, or as a class for expanded clones.

D	J	size	length	V	CDR3	DNA
.	TRBJ1-1	few	16	TRBV10-3	CAISDRPQGPSTEAFF	TGTGCCATCAGTGATCGACCCCAGGGTCCGAGCACTGAAGCTTTCTTT
.	TRBJ2-5	.	14	TRBV5-4	CASSFDGAGETQYF	TGTGCCAGCAGCTTTGACGGAGCCGGGGAGACCCAGTACTTC
TRBD1	TRBJ2-7	.	12	TRBV27	CASSLYGQEQYF	TGTGCCAGCAGTTTATATGGACAGGAACAGTACTTC
TRBD2	TRBJ2-5	few	15	TRBV6-6	CASRGPAGIQETQYF	TGTGCCAGCCGAGGGCCAGCGGGGATCCAAGAGACCCAGTACTTC
.	TRBJ2-7	.	15	TRBV25-1	CASSERRDSSYEQYF	TGTGCCAGCAGTGAACGGAGGGACAGCTCCTACGAGCAGTACTTC
TRBD2	TRBJ2-7	.	15	TRBV6-6	CAISESSGGDYEQYF	TGTGCCATCAGTGAGTCTAGCGGGGGGGATTACGAGCAGTACTTC
.	TRBJ1-2	.	13	TRBV6-5	CASTAGRLYGYTF	TGTGCCAGCACCGCGGGGCGGCTCTATGGCTACACCTTC
.	TRBJ2-7	.	14	TRBV4-2	CASSAPGRTYEQYF	TGTGCCAGCAGCGCCCCGGGACGGACCTACGAGCAGTACTTC
.	TRBJ2-1	.	16	TRBV11-2	CASRGSADTPRDEQFF	TGTGCCAGCAGGGGATCGGCGGACACCCCCAGAGATGAGCAGTTCTTC
.	TRBJ2-3	few	13	TRBV19	CASRQRSTDTQYF	TGTGCCAGTAGACAGAGAAGCACAGATACGCAGTATTTT
.	TRBJ2-3	.	12	TRBV18	CASSPPGAVQYF	TGTGCCAGCTCACCGCCGGGTGCAGTGCAGTATTTT
.	TRBJ2-3	few	16	TRBV6-5	CASSYSGDTSTDTQYF	TGTGCCAGCAGTTACTCAGGGGATACTAGCACAGATACGCAGTATTTT
.	TRBJ2-3	few	16	TRBV9	CASSVGGDVGTDTQYF	TGTGCCAGCAGCGTAGGAGGGGATGTCGGCACAGATACGCAGTATTTT
TRBD1	TRBJ2-2	.	14	TRBV10-3	CAASGTESTGELFF	TGTGCCGCCTCCGGGACAGAAAGCACCGGGGAGCTGTTTTTT
TRBD2	TRBJ2-7	few	14	TRBV30	CAGGSPSGGNEQYF	TGTGCCGGAGGTAGTCCTAGCGGGGGAAACGAGCAGTACTTC
.	TRBJ1-5	.	17	TRBV27	CASSPKSPRRVDQPQHF	TGTGCCAGCAGTCCCAAGAGCCCGAGAAGGGTCGATCAGCCCCAGCATTTT
.	TRBJ1-6	once	16	TRBV6-5	CASSYSRGSPGTPLHF	TGTGCCAGCAGTTACTCGAGGGGCTCCCCGGGGACACCCCTCCACTTT
.	TRBJ2-2	few	15	TRBV6-1	CASSEGSARTGELFF	TGTGCCAGCAGTGAAGGCAGCGCCCGCACCGGGGAGCTGTTTTTT